This TCR beta chain was found in a study of Tregs in tolerant kidney transplant recipients. Study-wide results and limits: Validation in larger populations is needed because few patients were studied. Biological reproducibility was not directly addressed in this study. In tolerant patients, donor-specific Tregs outgrew total Tregs, suggesting antigen-driven expansion.

Using immunoSEQ multiplex PCR, the repertoire was profiled, and TCRdb retains in-frame clones only, with some absent. The sample contains tens of thousands of clones, about 87% of which appear only once. Worth noting for this clone: Its antigen is not known.

The nonmyeloablative bone marrow transplants came from related graft donors, with transient mixed chimerism. Unstimulated Tregs (CD4+CD25+CD127-) and CD4+CD25- non-Tregs were sorted from PBMCs. The TCR was taken from a human patient who received a combined kidney and bone marrow transplant. Part of the T cell pool may stem from the graft donor. This specimen consisted of CD4+ T cells from blood (PBMCs), obtained 6 months after the transplant.

CDR3 bases: TGCGCCAGCAGCACGAGTACCGGGTCGAATGCCCTCTACGAGCAGTACTTC. Encoded protein: CASSTSTGSNALYEQYF. This chain joins TRBV5-1 and TRBJ2-7, with D unresolved. Trimming took off 4 bases at V and 3 bases at J, with 23 bases between the two ends. The CDR3 runs 17 residues. From germline, CDR1 is SGHRS and CDR2 YFSETQ.